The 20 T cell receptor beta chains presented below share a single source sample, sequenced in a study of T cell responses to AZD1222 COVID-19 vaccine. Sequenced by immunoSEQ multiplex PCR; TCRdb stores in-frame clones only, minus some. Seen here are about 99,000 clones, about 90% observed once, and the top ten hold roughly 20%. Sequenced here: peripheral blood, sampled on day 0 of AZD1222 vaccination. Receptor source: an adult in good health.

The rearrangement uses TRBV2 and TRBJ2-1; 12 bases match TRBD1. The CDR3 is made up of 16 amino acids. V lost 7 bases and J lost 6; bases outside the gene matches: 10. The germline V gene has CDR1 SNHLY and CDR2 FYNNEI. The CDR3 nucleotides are TGTGCCAGCACCCCCTCCGGGGACAGGGGGCTCAATGAGCAGTTCTTC. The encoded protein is CASTPSGDRGLNEQFF.

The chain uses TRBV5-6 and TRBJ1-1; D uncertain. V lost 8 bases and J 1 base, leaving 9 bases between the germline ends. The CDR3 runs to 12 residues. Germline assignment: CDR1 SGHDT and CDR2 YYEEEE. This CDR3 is CASLWQNTEAFF. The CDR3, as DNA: TGTGCCAGTCTTTGGCAGAACACTGAAGCTTTCTTT.

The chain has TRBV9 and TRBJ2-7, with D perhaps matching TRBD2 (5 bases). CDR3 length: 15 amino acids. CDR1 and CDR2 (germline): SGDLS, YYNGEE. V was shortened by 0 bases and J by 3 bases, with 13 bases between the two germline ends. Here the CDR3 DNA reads TGTGCCAGCAGCGTAGGGCAGGCTGACTACTACGAGCAGTACTTC. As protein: CASSVGQADYYEQYF. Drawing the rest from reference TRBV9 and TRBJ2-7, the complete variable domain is DSGVTQTPKHLITATGQRVTLRCSPRSGDLSVYWYQQSLDQGLQFLIQYYNGEERAKGNILERFSAQQFPDLHSELNLSSLELGDSALYFCASSVGQADYYEQYFGPGTRLTVT.

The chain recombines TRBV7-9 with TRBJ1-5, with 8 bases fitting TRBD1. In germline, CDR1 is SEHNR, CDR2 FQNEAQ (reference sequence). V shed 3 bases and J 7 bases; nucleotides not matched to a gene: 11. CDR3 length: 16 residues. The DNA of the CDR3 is TGTGCCAGCAGCTTCCAGGGACAGGTCGGGGAACAGCCCCAGCATTTT. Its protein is CASSFQGQVGEQPQHF.

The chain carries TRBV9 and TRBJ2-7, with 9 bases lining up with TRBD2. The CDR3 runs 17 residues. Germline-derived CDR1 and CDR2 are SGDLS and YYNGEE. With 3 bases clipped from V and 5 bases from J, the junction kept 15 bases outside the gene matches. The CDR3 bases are TGTGCCAGCAGCGCCAGCGGGGGGCTAGCGGTCCCCCACGAGCAGTACTTC. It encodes CASSASGGLAVPHEQYF.

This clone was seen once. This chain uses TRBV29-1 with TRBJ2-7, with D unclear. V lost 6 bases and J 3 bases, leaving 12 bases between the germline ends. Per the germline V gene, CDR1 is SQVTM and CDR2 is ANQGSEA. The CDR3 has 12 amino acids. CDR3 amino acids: CSVEFTDYEQYF. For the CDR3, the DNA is TGCAGCGTAGAGTTTACGGACTACGAGCAGTACTTC.

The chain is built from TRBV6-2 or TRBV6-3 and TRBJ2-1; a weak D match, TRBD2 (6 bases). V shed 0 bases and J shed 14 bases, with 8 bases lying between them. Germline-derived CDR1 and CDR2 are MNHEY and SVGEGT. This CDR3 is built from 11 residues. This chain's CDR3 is CASSYSEGKFF. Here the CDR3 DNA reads TGTGCCAGCAGTTACTCGGAGGGGAAGTTCTTC.

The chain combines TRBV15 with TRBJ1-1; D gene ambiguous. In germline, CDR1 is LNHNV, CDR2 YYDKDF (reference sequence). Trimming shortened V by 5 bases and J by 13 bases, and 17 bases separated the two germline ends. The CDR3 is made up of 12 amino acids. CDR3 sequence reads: CATSVQDGNDFF. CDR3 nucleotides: TGTGCCACCAGCGTCCAGGACGGGAATGATTTCTTT.

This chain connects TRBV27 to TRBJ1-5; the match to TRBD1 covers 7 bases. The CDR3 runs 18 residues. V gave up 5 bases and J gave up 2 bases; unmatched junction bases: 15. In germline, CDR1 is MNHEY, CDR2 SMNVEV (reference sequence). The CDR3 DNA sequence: TGTGCCAGCAGTCTACGATGGCAGGGGGAAACCGGCAATCAGCCCCAGCATTTT. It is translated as CASSLRWQGETGNQPQHF.

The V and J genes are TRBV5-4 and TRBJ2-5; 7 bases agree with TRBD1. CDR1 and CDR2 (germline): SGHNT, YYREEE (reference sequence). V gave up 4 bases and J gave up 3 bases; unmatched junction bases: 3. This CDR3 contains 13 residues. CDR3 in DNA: TGTGCCAGCAGCCCTGGGACAGAAGAGACCCAGTACTTC. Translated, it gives CASSPGTEETQYF.

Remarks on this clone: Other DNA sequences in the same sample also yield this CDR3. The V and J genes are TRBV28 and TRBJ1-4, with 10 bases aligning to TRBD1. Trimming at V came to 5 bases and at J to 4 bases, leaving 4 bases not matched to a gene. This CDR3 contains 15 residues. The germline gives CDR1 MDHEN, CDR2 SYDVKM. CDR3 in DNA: TGTGCCAGCAGTCGGGGGGACAGGGGTAATGAAAAACTGTTTTTT. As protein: CASSRGDRGNEKLFF.

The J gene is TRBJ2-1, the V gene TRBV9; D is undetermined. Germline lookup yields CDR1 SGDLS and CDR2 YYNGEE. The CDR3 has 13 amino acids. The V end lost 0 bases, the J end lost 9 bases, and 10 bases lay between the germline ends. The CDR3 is CASSVGTYGEQFF. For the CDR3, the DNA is TGTGCCAGCAGCGTAGGAACGTATGGTGAGCAGTTCTTC. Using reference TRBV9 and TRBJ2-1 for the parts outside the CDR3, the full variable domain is DSGVTQTPKHLITATGQRVTLRCSPRSGDLSVYWYQQSLDQGLQFLIQYYNGEERAKGNILERFSAQQFPDLHSELNLSSLELGDSALYFCASSVGTYGEQFFGPGTRLTVL.

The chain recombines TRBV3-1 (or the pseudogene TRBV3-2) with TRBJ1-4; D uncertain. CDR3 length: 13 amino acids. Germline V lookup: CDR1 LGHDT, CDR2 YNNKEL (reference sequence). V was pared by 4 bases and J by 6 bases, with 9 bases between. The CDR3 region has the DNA TGTGCCAGCAGCCCCCCCGGTTATGAAAAACTGTTTTTT. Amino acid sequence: CASSPPGYEKLFF.

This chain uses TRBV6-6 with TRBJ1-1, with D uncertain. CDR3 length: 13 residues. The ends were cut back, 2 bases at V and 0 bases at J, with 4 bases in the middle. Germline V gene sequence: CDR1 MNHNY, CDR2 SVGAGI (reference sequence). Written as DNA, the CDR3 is TGTGCCAGCAGTTACCAGATGAACACTGAAGCTTTCTTT. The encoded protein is CASSYQMNTEAFF.

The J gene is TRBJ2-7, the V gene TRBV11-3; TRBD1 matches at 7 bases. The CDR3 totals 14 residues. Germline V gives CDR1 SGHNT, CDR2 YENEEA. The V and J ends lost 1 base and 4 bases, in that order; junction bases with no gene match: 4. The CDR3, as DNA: TGTGCCAGCAGCTTAGGGACAGGAAATTACGAGCAGTACTTC. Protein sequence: CASSLGTGNYEQYF.

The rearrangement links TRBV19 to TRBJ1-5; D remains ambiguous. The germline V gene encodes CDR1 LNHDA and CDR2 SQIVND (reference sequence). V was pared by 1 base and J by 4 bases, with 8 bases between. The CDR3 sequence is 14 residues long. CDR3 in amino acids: CASSIGLANQPQHF. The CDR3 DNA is TGTGCCAGTAGTATAGGGCTAGCTAATCAGCCCCAGCATTTT.

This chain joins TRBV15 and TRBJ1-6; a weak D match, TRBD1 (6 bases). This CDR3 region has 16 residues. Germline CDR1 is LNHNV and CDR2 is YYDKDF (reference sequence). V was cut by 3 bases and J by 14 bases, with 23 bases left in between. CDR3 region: CATSSAQGQIEGTLHF. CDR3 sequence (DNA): TGTGCCACCAGCAGTGCCCAGGGGCAAATCGAAGGCACCCTCCACTTT.

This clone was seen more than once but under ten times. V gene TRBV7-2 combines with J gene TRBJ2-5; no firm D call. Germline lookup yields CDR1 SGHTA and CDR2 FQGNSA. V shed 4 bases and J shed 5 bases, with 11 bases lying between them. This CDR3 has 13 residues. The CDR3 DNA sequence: TGTGCCAGCAGCTGGGGTCAGACGGAGACCCAGTACTTC. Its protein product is CASSWGQTETQYF.

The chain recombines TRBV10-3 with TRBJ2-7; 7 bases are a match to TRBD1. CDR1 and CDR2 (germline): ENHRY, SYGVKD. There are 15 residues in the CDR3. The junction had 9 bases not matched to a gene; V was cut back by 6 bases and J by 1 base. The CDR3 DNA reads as TGTGCCATCAGACAGGACAGGCCAAAATCCTACGAGCAGTACTTC. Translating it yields CAIRQDRPKSYEQYF.

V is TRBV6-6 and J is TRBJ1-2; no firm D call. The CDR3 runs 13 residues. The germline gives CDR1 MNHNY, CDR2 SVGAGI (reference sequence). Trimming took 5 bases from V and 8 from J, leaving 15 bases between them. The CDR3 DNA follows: TGTGCCAGCAGTCCTGACGGCCTTTGGGGCTACACCTTC. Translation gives CASSPDGLWGYTF.